A selection of T cell receptor beta chains follows, all from one sample in a study of blood T cell repertoires in COVID-19. The data were produced by immunoSEQ multiplex PCR, yet TCRdb's version contains in-frame clones alone and is incomplete. The profile covers about 360,000 clones, with less than 90% appearing a single time and 7% to 7.5% taken by the ten largest. Material for sequencing was peripheral blood. The receptors were gathered from a woman aged 55-70 years with COVID-19, enrolled during active disease. Both conserved end residues are part of each CDR3. D genes are given only for firm matches. The size of a clone is reported for some rows only, either as once, few or many, or as a class for expanded clones.

d_call	clone_size	v_call	j_call	cdr3_aa	cdr3_nt
NA	NA	TRBV7-2	TRBJ2-7	CASSLGPSSGEQYF	TGTGCCAGCAGCTTGGGGCCATCGTCAGGTGAGCAGTACTTC
NA	NA	TRBV13	TRBJ1-5	CASSLGRQPQHF	TGTGCCAGCAGCTTAGGCCGTCAGCCCCAGCATTTT
NA	NA	TRBV4-3	TRBJ1-1	CASSRNLGGDLNTEAFF	TGCGCCAGCAGCCGGAACCTGGGGGGGGATCTGAACACTGAAGCTTTCTTT
TRBD1	NA	TRBV29-1	TRBJ1-5	CSVRQGQGDSNQPQHF	TGCAGCGTCAGACAAGGACAGGGAGATAGCAATCAGCCCCAGCATTTT
NA	NA	TRBV10-2	TRBJ1-6	CASSESVNSPLHF	TGCGCCAGCAGTGAGTCCGTTAATTCACCCCTCCACTTT
NA	NA	TRBV7-9	TRBJ2-7	CASTPRETINEQYF	TGTGCCAGCACCCCCCGCGAGACTATAAACGAGCAGTACTTC
NA	NA	TRBV3-1/TRBV3-2	TRBJ2-2	CASTVTGKPGELFF	TGTGCCAGCACCGTAACAGGGAAGCCCGGGGAGCTGTTTTTT
NA	NA	TRBV4-1	TRBJ1-2	CASSQAGYGYTF	TGCGCCAGCAGCCAAGCGGGCTATGGCTACACCTTC
NA	NA	TRBV7-3	TRBJ2-1	CASSLRTSSPSEQFF	TGTGCCAGCAGCTTACGAACTAGCTCCCCCAGTGAGCAGTTCTTC
NA	NA	TRBV11-3	TRBJ2-2	CASSPFQTDHNTGELFF	TGTGCCAGCAGCCCCTTCCAGACAGATCATAACACCGGGGAGCTGTTTTTT
NA	once	TRBV5-1	TRBJ2-5	CASSLMEGSQETQYF	TGCGCCAGCAGCTTGATGGAAGGGAGCCAAGAGACCCAGTACTTC
TRBD1	NA	TRBV2	TRBJ1-2	CASSEDGRNTGGYTF	TGTGCCAGCAGTGAAGATGGTCGGAACACAGGGGGATACACCTTC
TRBD1	NA	TRBV18	TRBJ2-3	CASSPDRDRADTQYF	TGTGCCAGCTCACCCGACAGGGATCGGGCAGATACGCAGTATTTT
NA	NA	TRBV11-2	TRBJ1-5	CASSSVTGKNQPQHF	TGTGCCAGCAGCTCCGTCACAGGTAAAAATCAGCCCCAGCATTTT
NA	once	TRBV5-8	TRBJ1-4	CASSVEGAGRTNEKLFF	TGTGCCAGCAGTGTCGAAGGGGCCGGGAGAACTAATGAAAAACTGTTTTTT
TRBD1	NA	TRBV7-6	TRBJ2-1	CASSLGRGTGEVF	TGTGCCAGCAGCTTAGGGCGGGGGACAGGGGAAGTCTTC
NA	NA	TRBV4-1	TRBJ1-5	CASSQDGSGVISNQPQHF	TGCGCCAGCAGCCAAGATGGGTCAGGGGTGATTAGCAATCAGCCCCAGCATTTT
TRBD1	NA	TRBV11-2	TRBJ1-1	CASSTYRGQGTEAFF	TGTGCCAGCAGCACCTACAGGGGGCAGGGGACTGAAGCTTTCTTT
TRBD1	NA	TRBV7-9	TRBJ2-5	CASSFVTGGQETQYF	TGTGCCAGCAGCTTCGTGACAGGGGGCCAAGAGACCCAGTACTTC
NA	NA	TRBV7-2	TRBJ1-1	CASSSRLVNTEAFF	TGTGCCAGCAGCTCCAGGTTAGTGAACACTGAAGCTTTCTTT
TRBD1	NA	TRBV19	TRBJ1-2	CASSQPGQGGGYTF	TGTGCCAGTAGTCAACCGGGACAGGGTGGAGGCTACACCTTC
NA	NA	TRBV12-2	TRBJ1-1	CASRLGSGQSTEAFF	TGTGCAAGTCGCTTAGGAAGCGGGCAGTCCACTGAAGCTTTCTTT